The 15 T cell receptor beta chains reported below all come from one sample, sequenced in a study of identical twins (dated by TCRdb to the mid-2010s). The library was built by means of 5' RACE. The sample was run on an Illumina HiSeq 2000. TCRdb trimmed the raw reads at Q25, called clones with MiXCR and kept productive beta chains. Every distinct CDR3 protein forms one entry, paired with its most common genes and DNA. Within this sample are 400,000 to 550,000 distinct CDR3 sequences, with less than 25% of them counted one time only. Of the sample, about 2.7% is held by the ten largest clones. These data were also filed under a second study, of T cells expressing NK-cell markers.

The sample taken for sequencing was CD4+ T cells sorted from blood. These receptor sequences come from a woman between 18 and 29 years old in good health.

This clonotype was recorded a few times. V and J are TRBV7-2 and TRBJ2-3, with a possible D match to TRBD2 (5 bases). The germline gives CDR1 SGHTA, CDR2 FQGNSA. The CDR3 is 15 residues long. Trimming shortened V by 4 bases and J by 6 bases, and 17 bases separated the two germline ends. CDR3 nucleotides: TGTGCCAGCAGCTCGCAGACACACGGGGTGGATACGCAGTATTTT. Its translation is CASSSQTHGVDTQYF.

This clonotype has a handful of counts. The rearrangement links TRBV11-2 to TRBJ2-1; D gene uncertain. V shed 7 bases and J shed 4 bases, with 11 bases lying between them. The CDR3 has 13 residues. Germline-derived CDR1 and CDR2 are SGHAT and FQNNGV. Here the CDR3 DNA reads TGTGCCAGCAACCGCTTTGGGTACAATGAGCAGTTCTTC. Protein: CASNRFGYNEQFF.

The genes are TRBV29-1 and TRBJ2-3; 9 bases are shared with TRBD1. V trimming: 4 bases; J trimming: 6 bases; junction bases outside the gene matches: 5. Per the germline V gene, CDR1 is SQVTM and CDR2 is ANQGSEA. This CDR3 has 13 amino acids. This CDR3 is CSVVTGGADTQYF. CDR3 sequence (DNA): TGCAGCGTTGTAACAGGGGGCGCGGATACGCAGTATTTT.

A few counts support this clonotype. V is TRBV6-2 or TRBV6-3 and J is TRBJ1-1; 7 positions match TRBD1. This CDR3 is built from 16 residues. V gave up 5 bases and J gave up 4 bases; unmatched junction bases: 13. Germline lookup yields CDR1 MNHEY and CDR2 SVGEGT. The CDR3 coding sequence is TGTGCCAGCAGTGCGGGACAGAGGTTCGGGGGCACTGAAGCTTTCTTT. Translation: CASSAGQRFGGTEAFF.

The V call is TRBV9, the J call TRBJ2-3; D gene ambiguous. Germline V gene lookup returns CDR1 SGDLS and CDR2 YYNGEE. Trimming took off 4 bases at V and 3 bases at J, with 9 bases between the two ends. CDR3 size: 13 residues. CDR3 sequence: CASSPDQTDTQYF. The CDR3 coding sequence is TGTGCCAGCAGCCCAGACCAGACAGATACGCAGTATTTT.

The chain is built from TRBV20-1 and TRBJ2-5; D gene uncertain. CDR3 length: 13 amino acids. Looked up from germline, CDR1 is DFQATT and CDR2 is SNEGSKA (reference sequence). V was shortened by 4 bases and J by 3 bases, with 12 bases between the two germline ends. In nucleotides, the CDR3 is TGCAGTGCTAAGGTTTCCTCGAAAGAGACCCAGTACTTC. It translates to CSAKVSSKETQYF.

The chain employs TRBV5-1 and TRBJ2-1; no clear D. This CDR3 is built from 13 residues. Germline lookup yields CDR1 SGHRS and CDR2 YFSETQ. Trimming left V 7 bases short and J 6 bases short, with 14 bases between. CDR3 coding DNA: TGCGCCAGCCGCCCGAACCCAACCAATGAGCAGTTCTTC. Residues: CASRPNPTNEQFF.

The J gene is TRBJ2-1, the V gene TRBV20-1; the D gene is possibly TRBD2 (5 bases). V lost 0 bases and J 8 bases, leaving 11 bases between the germline ends. CDR1 is DFQATT and CDR2 is SNEGSKA in the germline V gene (reference sequence). The length of the CDR3 is 13 residues. As DNA, the CDR3 is TGCAGTGCTAGAGACCAGACTATAGATGAGCAGTTCTTC. It is translated as CSARDQTIDEQFF.

The CDR3 DNA sequence: TGTGCCAGCAGCTCCCCTAGCGGGGGCCACGAGCAGTACTTC. It is translated as CASSSPSGGHEQYF. The rearrangement joins TRBV9 to TRBJ2-7; 10 nucleotides align to TRBD2. V shed 4 bases, J shed 5 bases, and the junction held 6 bases outside the gene matches. The CDR3 extends over 14 amino acids. Germline V gene data show CDR1 as SGDLS and CDR2 as YYNGEE.

The chain employs TRBV7-9 and TRBJ2-2; D possibly corresponds to TRBD1 (5 bases). Germline-derived CDR1 and CDR2 are SEHNR and FQNEAQ (reference sequence). This CDR3 has 17 amino acids. Trimming shortened V by 5 bases and J by 1 base, and 17 bases separated the two germline ends. The CDR3 DNA follows: TGTGCCAGCAGCCACAGACCAGGGAACCTGAACACCGGGGAGCTGTTTTTT. The encoded protein is CASSHRPGNLNTGELFF.

This clonotype was observed a handful of times. The chain uses TRBV5-1 and TRBJ2-1; TRBD1 agrees at 7 bases. V lost 4 bases to trimming and J lost 5 bases; unmatched junction nucleotides: 9. The CDR3 covers 15 residues. Germline CDR1 reads SGHRS; CDR2 reads YFSETQ. The chain's CDR3 is CASSTPGQNNNEQFF. CDR3 nucleotides: TGCGCCAGCAGCACGCCGGGACAGAATAACAATGAGCAGTTCTTC.

V and J are TRBV6-5 and TRBJ2-4; maybe TRBD2 (6 bases). The V gene's germline CDR1 is MNHEY and CDR2 SVGAGI. Trimming removed 2 bases at V and 6 bases at J, with 11 bases between. The CDR3 length is 14 residues. CDR3 residues: CASSYGGSGNIQYF. CDR3 nucleotides: TGTGCCAGCAGTTACGGGGGGTCCGGAAACATTCAGTACTTC.

This clonotype was seen a handful of times. This chain connects TRBV5-5 to TRBJ2-5; D is unresolved. Trimming took off 4 bases at V and 5 bases at J, with 15 bases between the two ends. The germline gives CDR1 SGHKS, CDR2 YYEKEE (reference sequence). The CDR3 is 14 residues long. CDR3 residues: CASSPHLDRETQYF. The CDR3 DNA is TGTGCCAGCAGCCCCCATCTCGACCGGGAGACCCAGTACTTC. Together with reference TRBV5-5 and TRBJ2-5, the CDR3 gives the full variable domain: DAGVTQSPTHLIKTRGQQVTLRCSPISGHKSVSWYQQVLGQGPQFIFQYYEKEERGRGNFPDRFSARQFPNYSSELNVNALLLGDSALYLCASSPHLDRETQYFGPGTRLLVL.

This clonotype was counted between two and nine times. The chain combines TRBV4-2 with TRBJ2-1; a possible D gene is TRBD1 (6 bases). This CDR3 contains 17 residues. Trimming took 1 base from V and 7 from J, leaving 20 bases between them. Germline CDR1 and CDR2: LGHNA and YNFKEQ. The CDR3 loop is CASSQGSQGRSGNEQFF. In nucleotides, the CDR3 is TGTGCCAGCAGCCAAGGGTCACAGGGTCGTTCGGGAAATGAGCAGTTCTTC.

This chain links TRBV7-9 with TRBJ2-2; maybe TRBD2 (5 bases). Deletions cut 2 bases from V and 4 bases from J, with 11 bases between. CDR1 and CDR2 from the germline V gene are SEHNR and FQNEAQ (reference sequence). The CDR3 is 15 residues long. CDR3 sequence reads: CASSLLRAGTGELFF. The DNA for the CDR3 is TGTGCCAGCAGCTTACTCCGGGCGGGCACCGGGGAGCTGTTTTTT.